These T cell receptor beta chains were read from a single sample in a study of T cell responses to AZD1222 COVID-19 vaccine. The data were produced by immunoSEQ multiplex PCR, yet TCRdb's version contains in-frame clones alone and is incomplete. The table includes around 99,000 clones, 70% to 90% detected once. The specimen comprised peripheral blood, sampled on day 0 of MenACWY control vaccination. These receptors were taken from an adult in good health. Each CDR3 is given with its conserved first and last residue. The D gene is left open where the match is weak. Clone size, where shown, is once, few, many, or a class for clones that have expanded.

J	D	size	V	DNA	CDR3
TRBJ1-1	NA	once	TRBV4-2	TGTGCCAGCAGCCAAGAGGACAGACAGAACACTGAAGCTTTCTTT	CASSQEDRQNTEAFF
TRBJ1-2	NA	NA	TRBV5-6	TGTGCCAGCAGCTTGTTGGTGGGCAGGGAGGAGAATGGCTACACCTTC	CASSLLVGREENGYTF
TRBJ1-5	NA	NA	TRBV6-2/TRBV6-3	TGTGCCAGCAGTTACAGGGCCCATCAGCCCCAGCATTTT	CASSYRAHQPQHF
TRBJ2-7	NA	NA	TRBV25-1	TGTGCCAGCAGTGTTGGGCATCAGTCCTACGAGCAGTACTTC	CASSVGHQSYEQYF
TRBJ2-2	NA	NA	TRBV19	TGTGCCAGTAGTACTCAGACGGCAGGGGTGGGAAACACCGGGGAGCTGTTTTTT	CASSTQTAGVGNTGELFF
TRBJ1-1	NA	NA	TRBV28	TGTGCCAGCAGTTTGCCGGGGGCGCTCACTGAAGCTTTCTTT	CASSLPGALTEAFF
TRBJ2-1	NA	NA	TRBV24-1	TGTGCCACCCGGTCTTCCTCCGGGACCACTCGGCAGTTCTTC	CATRSSSGTTRQFF
TRBJ2-1	NA	NA	TRBV6-5	TGTGCCAGCAGTCAGTCAGGGTTCTCCTACAATGAGCAGTTCTTC	CASSQSGFSYNEQFF
TRBJ2-1	TRBD1	NA	TRBV20-1	TGCAGTGCTGGGACAGATTACGAGCAGTTCTTC	CSAGTDYEQFF
TRBJ2-2	TRBD2	few	TRBV6-1	TGTGCCAGCAGTGAAGAGGGGACTAGTGCCGGGGAGCTGTTTTTT	CASSEEGTSAGELFF
TRBJ1-3	TRBD1	NA	TRBV28	TGTGCCACCGAGGGGGCCGGAAACACCATATATTTT	CATEGAGNTIYF
TRBJ2-6	TRBD1	NA	TRBV7-2	TGTGCCAGCAGCCCCGGGACAGGAAACTCTGGGGCCAACGTCCTGACTTTC	CASSPGTGNSGANVLTF
TRBJ1-6	TRBD1	NA	TRBV14	TGTGCCAGCAGCCAAGGACAGGGATATAATTCACCCCTCCACTTT	CASSQGQGYNSPLHF
TRBJ2-7	NA	NA	TRBV3-1/TRBV3-2	TGTGCCAGCAGCCAAACCGGGACGAGGGGCGGGGAACAGTACTTC	CASSQTGTRGGEQYF
TRBJ1-1	TRBD1	NA	TRBV5-1	TGCGCCAGCAGCTTGGGAATACGGACAGGGGGCGTGGGGACTGAAGCTTTCTTT	CASSLGIRTGGVGTEAFF
TRBJ1-2	NA	NA	TRBV7-2	TGTGCCAGCAGCACAGAGAACGGGCCAGCTAACTATGGCTACACCTTC	CASSTENGPANYGYTF
TRBJ1-1	NA	NA	TRBV24-1	TGTGCCACCAGTGATGGAGACAGGTTGAACACTGAAGCTTTCTTT	CATSDGDRLNTEAFF
TRBJ1-5	NA	few	TRBV15	TGTGCCACCAGCAGAGATCGGCTCCCCCAGCATTTT	CATSRDRLPQHF
TRBJ2-1	TRBD1	once	TRBV5-4	TGTGCCAGCAGCGCATGGACAGGGGGTTACAATGAGCAGTTCTTC	CASSAWTGGYNEQFF
TRBJ1-5	TRBD1	NA	TRBV9	TGTGCCAGCAGCCGAGGACAGGATAATCAGCCCCAGCATTTT	CASSRGQDNQPQHF
TRBJ2-7	NA	NA	TRBV29-1	TGCAGCGGGCGAACGATGGGCGACGAGCAGTACTTC	CSGRTMGDEQYF
TRBJ2-7	TRBD2	NA	TRBV4-1	TGCGCCAGCAGCCAAGACCGGGTGGGAGCGGGACGAAACTACGAGCAGTACTTC	CASSQDRVGAGRNYEQYF
TRBJ1-5	NA	NA	TRBV7-9	TGTGCCAGCAGCTTACGGCGGGGACAGCCCCAGCATTTT	CASSLRRGQPQHF
TRBJ2-1	NA	NA	TRBV30	TGTGCCTGGACGGGACCCTCAAGGCGCTCCTACAATGAGCAGTTCTTC	CAWTGPSRRSYNEQFF
TRBJ1-5	NA	NA	TRBV28	TGTGCCAGCAGTTTGGGTGGAGTTAGCAATCAGCCCCAGCATTTT	CASSLGGVSNQPQHF
TRBJ1-6	TRBD1	NA	TRBV28	TGTGCCAGCCTGAGGCAGGGGGATTCACCCCTCCACTTT	CASLRQGDSPLHF
TRBJ2-2	NA	NA	TRBV7-3	TGTGCCAGCAGTACCAACAGTATTAGACAGCCGAACACCGGGGAGCTGTTTTTT	CASSTNSIRQPNTGELFF
TRBJ2-1	NA	NA	TRBV19	TGTGCCAGTAGTAAACTGTGGCATGAGCAGTTCTTC	CASSKLWHEQFF
TRBJ2-3	TRBD2	NA	TRBV7-2	TGTGCCAGCAGCTTCGCGGGGGCAGATACGCAGTATTTT	CASSFAGADTQYF
TRBJ1-6	NA	NA	TRBV21-1	TGTGCCAGCAGCAAGTGGGGGTGGAGACAGGGGGCTAATTCACCCCTCCACTTT	CASSKWGWRQGANSPLHF
TRBJ2-3	TRBD2	once	TRBV7-6	TGTGCCAGCAGCTTACTAGCGGGAGGGTTGGATACGCAGTATTTT	CASSLLAGGLDTQYF
TRBJ2-7	NA	NA	TRBV7-9	TGTGCCAGCAGCGTATCAGGGATGAGCTCCTACGAGCAGTACTTC	CASSVSGMSSYEQYF
TRBJ1-2	TRBD1	NA	TRBV27	TGTGCCAGCAGTCCGAGGACAGGGCCCTACACCTTC	CASSPRTGPYTF
TRBJ2-2	TRBD1	NA	TRBV25-1	TGTGCCAGCAGTGCATTTCACGGGACAGGGGGGTTTACCGGGGAGCTGTTTTTT	CASSAFHGTGGFTGELFF
TRBJ1-1	NA	NA	TRBV4-3	TGCGCCAGCAGCCAAGATCGCAGGCAGAACACTGAAGCTTTCTTT	CASSQDRRQNTEAFF
TRBJ1-1	TRBD1	NA	TRBV5-1	TGCGCCAGCAGCTTAAGACAGGGGAACACTGAAGCTTTCTTT	CASSLRQGNTEAFF
TRBJ1-5	NA	NA	TRBV19	TGTGCCAGTAGTATCAGAGGGTATAGCAATCAGCCCCAGCATTTT	CASSIRGYSNQPQHF
TRBJ1-5	NA	NA	TRBV18	TGTGCCACCTCCAAAGGGCTCCCGAACGATCAGCCCCAGCATTTT	CATSKGLPNDQPQHF